This T cell receptor (beta chain) was identified in a study of tumor-infiltrating lymphocytes in primary liver carcinoma. On the study more broadly: Surgical resection was used to treat these primary liver carcinoma patients. Between about 4 and 11 cm across, the tumors were all of stage T1-T3 N0M0. Findings and caveats of the study: Tumor region pairs shared more overlap than did tumor-adjacent and tumor-blood pairs.

Trimming pared 4 bases from V and 7 bases from J, leaving 18 bases between. The length of the CDR3 is 15 residues. Germline CDR1 reads SGHDT; CDR2 reads YYEEEE. Unsorted whole blood yielded blood RNA, and germline DNA was extracted as well. Making TCR beta cDNA involved approximately 510 ng total RNA and a constant-region primer. It was through three nested multiplex PCR rounds of slightly modified ARM-PCR that TCR beta libraries arose. TRBV1-TRBV30 forward and Cbeta reverse primers drove the first two approximately 11-cycle rounds. In TCRdb, the multiplex PCR reads were re-called with MiXCR into one record per CDR3 protein. The table records 330,000 or so distinct CDR3 sequences, approximately 64% of them present only once. Details on this clonotype: Its antigen is currently unknown.

Sequencing input: peripheral blood. The clonotype was recovered from a man aged 35 to 55 with primary liver carcinoma and hepatitis B virus infection. The chain combines TRBV5-6 with TRBJ2-1; D is possibly TRBD2 (6 bases). CDR3 loop: CASSNTGTGVNEQFF. CDR3 in DNA: TGTGCCAGCAGCAATACCGGGACGGGGGTGAATGAGCAGTTCTTC.